This T cell receptor (beta chain) was profiled in a study of vaccination effects on CD4 cells after COVID-19. Germline V gene data show CDR1 as MNHNY and CDR2 as SVGAGI (reference sequence). Between the trimmed V and J ends, which lost 0 bases and 3 bases, there was a span of 8 bases. The CDR3 runs to 14 residues. A note on this clone: Its antigen is not known.

With the ViraFEST assay, the study expanded antigen-specific CD4+ T cells using viral peptide pools, then sequenced them. At the end of 9 to 11 days of culture, CD4+ T cells were isolated. Absence of prior SARS-CoV-2 infection characterized the vaccine recipients, who showed negative nucleocapsid antibodies. IL-2 at about 9.7 IU/ml and peptides at 8 to 10 ug/ml were added to cultured PBMC, two million per well. Assay: immunoSEQ multiplex PCR; the TCRdb copy retains only in-frame clones and omits some. There are more than 30,000 clones in the sample; around 66% occur only once, and under 15% lies in the top ten.

Specimen: CD4+ T cells from PBMCs cultured with HCoV-OC43 spike peptides, collected before COVID-19 vaccination. Subset here: HCoV-OC43 spike overlapping peptide pool stimulation. The receptor's source is a human donor who received a COVID-19 vaccine. The chain employs TRBV6-6 and TRBJ1-1, with D unclear. CDR3 coding DNA: TGTGCCAGCAGTTACTCGATTGGGTACACTGAAGCTTTCTTT. Its protein product is CASSYSIGYTEAFF.